The source of this T cell receptor (beta chain) is a study of blood T cells in healthy people across ages. Study-level points and caveats: Unknown donor CMV status possibly confounded expanded clonotype changes.

This clonotype was recorded a few times. Its antigen is undetermined. The V gene lost 7 bases and the J gene lost 3 bases, with 16 bases spanning the gap. CDR1 and CDR2 (germline): LGHNT, FRNRAP. The CDR3 consists of 15 residues. A second PCR, run for roughly 7 to 12 cycles, used a sample-barcoded 5' primer plus a J-beta primer mix. Each cDNA molecule received a tag from a template-switch adaptor that had 12 random nucleotides. TCRdb fed the 5' RACE reads into MiXCR, producing one record per CDR3 protein. The table lists some 1.5 million distinct CDR3 sequences, about 45% of them singletons. Sequenced: blood. The TCR was taken from a woman between 18 and 30 years old in good health. The genes are TRBV12-5 and TRBJ2-4, with D hard to call. The CDR3 is CASDAPMYDKNIQYF. In nucleotides, the CDR3 is TGTGCTAGTGACGCACCTATGTATGACAAAAACATTCAGTACTTC.